The 27 T cell receptor beta chains below were found in one sample sequenced in a study of blood T cells in healthy people across ages. Together with a sample-barcoded 5' primer, a J-beta primer mix was included in a second PCR lasting about 7 to 11 cycles. One entry per CDR3 protein results from TCRdb running MiXCR on the 5' RACE reads. The sample includes approximately 680,000 distinct CDR3 sequences, less than 40% of them seen just once. The source material was blood. The receptor set was obtained from an elderly woman in good health.

In the case of this clonotype: A much larger clone lies a single base off, so this may be a read error. It is likely a read error, because the conserved phenylalanine at the end of the CDR3 is missing. This chain joins TRBV15 and TRBJ2-4; TRBD1 might be the D (5 bases). The J call is uncertain, as TRBJ2-7 better fits the DNA end. This CDR3 spans 13 amino acids. CDR1 LNHNV and CDR2 YYDKDF come from the germline V gene (reference sequence). CDR3 nucleotides: TGTGCCACCAGCGTTCACAGGTCGTACGAGCAGTACCTC. It yields the protein CATSVHRSYEQYL.

This clonotype was recorded a few times. The gene calls are TRBV12-3 or TRBV12-4 and TRBJ1-1; no clear D. CDR3 size: 14 residues. Deletions cut 8 bases from V and 3 bases from J, with 16 bases between. CDR3 nucleotides: TGTGCCAGCTCCTCTTCCCGTCCGGACACTGAAGCTTTCTTT. Protein product: CASSSSRPDTEAFF.

The chain has TRBV11-2 and TRBJ2-1; the D is unclear. Trimming stripped 5 bases from V and 10 bases from J, with 9 bases between. This CDR3 spans 11 amino acids. Germline lookup yields CDR1 SGHAT and CDR2 FQNNGV. The CDR3 DNA follows: TGTGCCAGCAGCCAGAAGATCGAGCAGTTCTTC. Its translation: CASSQKIEQFF.

Of note for this clonotype: Possible read error: a much larger clone is one base away. The chain has TRBV7-3 and TRBJ2-1; D possibly uses TRBD1 or TRBD2 (5 bases each). Deletions cut 4 bases from V and 5 bases from J, with 12 bases between. The germline V gene encodes CDR1 SGHTA and CDR2 FQGTGA. The CDR3 length is 14 residues. CDR3 sequence: CASSWGTGNNEQFF. The CDR3 bases are TGTGCCAGCAGCTGGGGGACGGGGAACAATGAGCAGTTCTTC.

This clonotype was seen repeatedly, ten times or more. The chain links TRBV6-5 to TRBJ1-2; D gene unclear. V was trimmed by 0 bases and J by 6 bases, leaving 8 bases between them. From germline, CDR1 is MNHEY and CDR2 SVGAGI. CDR3 length: 13 amino acids. The CDR3: CASSYSTQNGYTF. The CDR3 DNA reads TGTGCCAGCAGTTACTCGACCCAGAATGGCTACACCTTC.

This clonotype was observed many times. This sequence joins TRBV20-1 and TRBJ2-3; TRBD2 might be the D (6 bases). Trimming cost V 4 bases and J 3 bases, with 20 bases left between them. The CDR3 sequence is 16 residues long. Per germline, CDR1 DFQATT and CDR2 SNEGSKA (reference sequence). In DNA form, the CDR3 reads TGCAGTGCTACCGCTAGGAGGGCAAGGGAAACAGATACGCAGTATTTT. It translates to CSATARRARETDTQYF.

Comment on this clonotype: Germline is not matched at one junction end, which may reflect a read error. The chain is built from TRBV27 and TRBJ2-6; D is ambiguous. There are 14 residues in the CDR3. Germline CDR1 and CDR2: MNHEY and SMNVEV (reference sequence). The CDR3: CASSLGSGTNVLTF. The DNA for the CDR3 is TGTGCCAGCAGTTTGGGATCTGGGACCAACGTCCTGACTTTC.

This clonotype was seen a handful of times. The chain couples TRBV5-5 to TRBJ2-5, with D maybe TRBD2 (6 bases). The last part of the DNA fits TRBJ2-7 better; the J call may be wrong. The germline CDR1 and CDR2 sequences are SGHKS and YYEKEE (reference sequence). The CDR3 contains 14 residues. The CDR3 bases are TGTGCCAGCAGCCCGGGACTGGGGAGTGACGAGCAGTACTTC. Translation gives CASSPGLGSDEQYF.

This clonotype was recorded a few times. A much bigger clone sits one base away, suggesting this may be a read error. CDR3 region: CSVATGTGANEQYF. CDR3 coding DNA: TGCAGCGTTGCGACCGGGACAGGGGCAAATGAGCAGTACTTC. The chain joins TRBV29-1 to TRBJ2-7; 10 positions match TRBD1. Germline V gene lookup returns CDR1 SQVTM and CDR2 ANQGSEA. The CDR3 sequence is 14 residues long. The V and J ends lost 4 bases and 7 bases, in that order; junction bases with no gene match: 10.

This clonotype was seen many times. This chain uses TRBV9 with TRBJ1-2, with a possible D match to TRBD1 (6 bases). The V end lost 0 bases, the J end lost 3 bases, and 12 bases lay between the germline ends. Per germline, CDR1 SGDLS and CDR2 YYNGEE. This CDR3 has 15 amino acids. CDR3 in amino acids: CASSVEPDSYYGYTF. In nucleotides, the CDR3 is TGTGCCAGCAGCGTAGAACCGGACAGTTACTATGGCTACACCTTC.

Comments on this clonotype: This may be a read error: a much more frequent sequence differs by one nucleotide. V usage is TRBV29-1 and J usage is TRBJ2-3; D not resolved. Between the trimmed V and J ends, which lost 8 bases and 3 bases, there was a span of 12 bases. The CDR3 covers 12 residues. Germline-derived CDR1 and CDR2 are SQVTM and ANQGSEA. CDR3 DNA: TGCAGCATTCACGTGGTTACAGATACGCAGTATTTT. It translates to CSIHVVTDTQYF.

This clonotype was picked up a small number of times. The gene calls are TRBV20-1 and TRBJ1-6; TRBD1 agrees at 10 bases. After removal of 6 bases from V and 9 bases from J, the junction contained 5 bases not matched to a gene. CDR1 and CDR2 from the germline V gene are DFQATT and SNEGSKA (reference sequence). There are 13 residues in the CDR3. This chain's CDR3 is CSARTGGVSPLHF. DNA of the CDR3: TGCAGTGCCCGGACAGGGGGAGTTTCACCCCTCCACTTT.

In this sample, this clonotype turned up many times. V and J are TRBV7-6 and TRBJ2-1; D perhaps matches TRBD2 (6 bases). V shed 11 bases and J shed 12 bases, with 17 bases lying between them. The CDR3 runs 11 residues. The germline CDR1 and CDR2 sequences are SGHVS and FNYEAQ. CDR3 loop: CAGGEFRVQFF. For the CDR3, the DNA is TGTGCCGGAGGGGAATTCCGTGTGCAGTTCTTC.

About this clonotype itself: A much larger clone differs from this one at a single base, so this may be a read error. The chain combines TRBV6-6 with TRBJ2-1, with a weak D call TRBD1 (7 bases). The CDR3 extends over 16 amino acids. Deletions cut 7 bases from V and 11 bases from J, with 27 bases between. Germline V gene lookup returns CDR1 MNHNY and CDR2 SVGAGI (reference sequence). As DNA, the CDR3 is TGTGCCAGCACCCAGGGGGGAGCGGAGGTCTCGGGTAAGCAGTTCTTC. Its translation is CASTQGGAEVSGKQFF.

This clonotype was picked up many times. The V and J genes are TRBV2 and TRBJ2-5; 14 bases are a match to TRBD2. Germline V gives CDR1 SNHLY, CDR2 FYNNEI. V lost 5 bases, J lost 5 bases, and 10 bases stayed unmatched. The CDR3 runs to 17 residues. CDR3: CASSPPGLAGAAETQYF. As DNA, the CDR3 is TGTGCCAGCAGTCCTCCGGGACTAGCGGGGGCAGCCGAGACCCAGTACTTC.

The chain uses TRBV28 and TRBJ2-7; a possible D gene is TRBD2 (5 bases). Germline V gives CDR1 MDHEN, CDR2 SYDVKM. This CDR3 has 16 residues. V lost 2 bases and J 1 base, leaving 15 bases between the germline ends. The CDR3 nucleotides read TGTGCCAGCAGTTTACCCCCCCCATGGGAGTCCTACGAGCAGTACTTC. Translation gives CASSLPPPWESYEQYF.

The table lists this clonotype with many counts. This chain joins TRBV27 and TRBJ2-1; 12 nucleotides match TRBD2. Germline V gene data show CDR1 as MNHEY and CDR2 as SMNVEV (reference sequence). Losses at the gene ends were 0 bases for V and 10 bases for J; bases not matched to a gene: 7. The CDR3 has 16 residues. The CDR3 is CASSLSSLAGGLEQFF. CDR3 in DNA: TGTGCCAGCAGTTTATCTTCGCTAGCGGGGGGGCTCGAGCAGTTCTTC.

In regard to this clonotype: This may arise from a read error, as a much more abundant clone is one base away. The rearrangement uses TRBV20-1 and TRBJ1-1; possible D gene TRBD1, 6 bases. Trimming removed 6 bases from V and 13 bases from J, with 30 bases in between. This CDR3 has 15 amino acids. In germline, CDR1 is DFQATT, CDR2 SNEGSKA (reference sequence). CDR3 in amino acids: CSAPGGGPEPEDVFF. In nucleotides, the CDR3 is TGCAGTGCGCCCGGGGGGGGCCCCGAGCCCGAGGATGTTTTCTTT.

This clonotype was observed a single time. Germline is not matched at one junction end, which may reflect a read error. This chain joins TRBV5-1 and TRBJ2-1, with 12 bases lining up with TRBD2. CDR1 is SGHRS and CDR2 is YFSETQ in the germline V gene. This CDR3 region has 17 residues. The CDR3 sequence is CAGSPTSGGPFYNEQFF. CDR3 in DNA: TGCGCCGGCAGCCCTACTAGCGGGGGGCCCTTCTACAATGAGCAGTTCTTC.

This clonotype was recorded many times. The chain recombines TRBV5-1 with TRBJ1-2, with TRBD1 matching 7 bases. V trimming: 3 bases; J trimming: 8 bases; junction bases outside the gene matches: 7. Per the germline V gene, CDR1 is SGHRS and CDR2 is YFSETQ. CDR3 size: 13 residues. The CDR3 is CASSSGTAGGYTF. The CDR3 bases are TGCGCCAGCAGCTCCGGGACAGCGGGCGGCTACACCTTC.

J is TRBJ2-3 and V is TRBV20-1, with 8 bases lining up with TRBD2. J was trimmed by 2 bases and V by 7 bases; bases with no gene match: 5. Germline V gene lookup returns CDR1 DFQATT and CDR2 SNEGSKA (reference sequence). This CDR3 spans 13 amino acids. Written as DNA, the CDR3 is TGCAGTGACTCGGGGGGGAACACAGATACGCAGTATTTT. Translating gives CSDSGGNTDTQYF.

This chain joins TRBV2 and TRBJ2-1; 10 bases line up with TRBD2. The DNA matches TRBJ2-7 better at its end, which makes the J call doubtful. Germline assignment: CDR1 SNHLY and CDR2 FYNNEI. The CDR3 totals 16 residues. CDR3 DNA: TGTGCCAGCAGGATTAGCGGGGGGCGCTCCTACAATGAGCAGTACTTC. It specifies CASRISGGRSYNEQYF.

The chain is built from TRBV10-1 and TRBJ1-1, with D maybe TRBD1 (5 bases). Germline CDR1 WNHNN, CDR2 SYGVQD (reference sequence). Trimming removed 5 bases at V and 1 base at J, with 14 bases between. This CDR3 has 15 residues. CDR3: CASSKGRDSNTEAFF. The CDR3 region has the DNA TGCGCCAGCAGTAAGGGGCGGGATTCGAACACTGAAGCTTTCTTT.

This clonotype was seen ten or more times. V gene TRBV6-6 combines with J gene TRBJ1-5; possible D gene TRBD1, 5 bases. Germline CDR1 reads MNHNY; CDR2 reads SVGAGI (reference sequence). Trimming shortened V by 1 base and J by 5 bases, and 15 bases separated the two germline ends. The length of the CDR3 is 16 residues. The CDR3 spells CASSYLGRANDQPQHF. The CDR3 bases are TGTGCCAGCAGTTACTTGGGCAGGGCGAACGATCAGCCCCAGCATTTT.

The chain has TRBV19 and TRBJ2-4; D may be TRBD1 (5 bases). The J call may be wrong; the DNA end is better matched by TRBJ2-7. Germline CDR1 reads LNHDA; CDR2 reads SQIVND (reference sequence). The CDR3 is 16 amino acids. The CDR3 DNA follows: TGTGCCAGTAGTAGCCGGAGTGACAGATCCAACTACGAGCAGTACTTC. Encoded protein: CASSSRSDRSNYEQYF.

This sequence joins TRBV7-2 and TRBJ2-5; D might be TRBD1 (5 bases). There are 14 residues in the CDR3. CDR1 and CDR2 from the germline V gene are SGHTA and FQGNSA. V was cut by 5 bases and J by 13 bases, with 23 bases left in between. The CDR3 DNA reads as TGTGCCAGCAGCCGGCCTGGGGCCGAAATCCCCCCGTACTTC. It encodes CASSRPGAEIPPYF.

In its sample, this clonotype was seen many times. This chain connects TRBV5-6 to TRBJ2-7; D could derive from TRBD1 or TRBD2 (5 bases each). Germline assignment: CDR1 SGHDT and CDR2 YYEEEE. Trimming removed 4 bases from V and 7 bases from J, with 15 bases in between. The CDR3 covers 13 residues. CDR3 DNA: TGTGCCAGCAGCCCGGGACCTTTTGATGAGCAGTACTTC. Its protein product is CASSPGPFDEQYF.